The subject of this entry is one TCR beta chain. The antigen this receptor binds is unknown. Base qualities are not at hand, and no much larger clone is one base apart. The same CDR3 also results from other DNA sequences found in this sample. This sample is drawn from a study of cytomegalovirus exposure and HLA in healthy donors (dated by TCRdb to between 2016 and 2019). The study in broad terms: An earlier analysis of approximately 640 of the donors reported 250 to 300 Gb of sequence data and approximately 110 million unique TCR beta sequences from some 180 million T cells. A later genetic analysis took genome-wide SNP genotypes for about 55% of the 666 donors and used that subset as a discovery cohort. The study profiled the T cell repertoires of hundreds of subjects by immunosequencing and related them to cytomegalovirus serostatus. Donor age, sex, ethnicity and CMV serostatus were compiled alongside the repertoire data. The later analysis used no new phenotypic data to find candidate immune exposures, relying instead on TCR beta sequences and their occurrence across donors. All discovery cohort repertoires had been generated using a single sequencing platform. The number of typed donors differed by locus: roughly 620-640 for A, B, C, DRB1 and DQB1; approximately 520 for DQA1; some 590 for DPA1; and 450 to 480 for DPB1. Several DR-DQ haplotypes were treated as single units for association and clustering because of strong linkage in the cohort. To predict cytomegalovirus infection status, the study combined high-throughput TCR immunosequencing, statistical association of individual TCRs with disease status, and machine learning. The aim of the study was to test whether cataloging public T cell receptors could identify signatures of past pathogen exposure. Both class I and class II loci were covered by HLA typing, at four-digit resolution. Along with the roughly 700-subject first cohort, a separate validation cohort of more than 90 different subjects was used. In an earlier analysis of 587 of the donors, high-throughput TCR beta sequencing was used to judge whether each TCR beta V gene segment behaved as functional or pseudogenic. On average, roughly 250,000 unique TCR beta nucleotide sequences were sequenced per donor among a few hundred genotyped donors of the cohort, with roughly 18% of those sequences being non-productive. About 280 gigabases of sequencing data and tens of millions of unique TCR sequences were included in an early release covering around 650 HLA-typed donors. To study patterns of TCR occurrence, a later analysis re-analyzed previously published TCR beta repertoires from hundreds of donors and added high-resolution HLA genotyping. Among the approximately 400 genotyped donors, around 81% belonged to the genetic ancestry cluster associated with self-reported Caucasian donors. What the work shows at the level of the full study, not this receptor alone: Because some donors lacked HLA typing at each locus, the association tests relied only on the typed subset. Linkage disequilibrium might explain the correlated functional status among segregating V segments, but an unknown experimental factor could not be excluded. The authors suggested that the approach could potentially be generalized to other disease states and immunological phenotypes. Across donors, most TCR sequences were observed very rarely, whereas some public TCRs were present in many individuals. A later analysis found that HLA-associated TCR beta chains were more clonally expanded and had lower generation probabilities than equally common non-associated chains. CMV serostatus was the only immune exposure information available for the cohort. In both the original and validation cohorts, the classifier was reported to diagnose cytomegalovirus status with high specificity and sensitivity. V-gene and J-gene trimming of TCR beta chains was associated with a missense DCLRE1C variant in a later genetic analysis, and the association was replicated in an independent cohort. Roughly uniform sequencing depth across donors was assumed in presence/absence analyses, although this assumption may not hold. In vitro tests confirmed that a few of the cytomegalovirus-associated TCR beta chains recognize cytomegalovirus antigens. Broadly in line with IMGT annotations, most TCR beta V segments showed up in productive rearrangements about 90% or about 30% of the time in an earlier analysis of 450 to 750 of the donors. A later analysis found that TCR association rates varied across HLA loci, with DRB1 alleles showing the most associated TCRs and HLA-C alleles the fewest. According to a later analysis, parvovirus B19, influenza, CMV and Epstein-Barr virus appeared linked to several top co-occurrence clusters. Most CMV-associated TCR beta chains appeared to be HLA-restricted in a later analysis, and the HLA associations seemed to be driven largely by CMV exposure. A further reported finding was that TCR beta sequences accurately predicted the HLA-A and HLA-B alleles for most subjects in the first cohort. This cohort had only TCR beta chains sequenced, and the lack of alpha or paired-chain data limited which features could be detected. Specific HLA alleles were associated with roughly 16,000 TCR beta sequences at a false discovery rate of 0.05 in a later analysis. When HLA alleles, especially DR and DQ, strongly co-occurred, attributing TCR associations to individual alleles was difficult. The study gave a list of under 200 TCR beta chains associated with cytomegalovirus. A cluster of highly shared sequence variants was judged likely to represent a technical artifact of the sequencing pipeline. Because counts were too low, some 17 rarely observed V segments, including chromosome 9 orphons, were left out of the earlier analysis of several hundred of the donors. The 87-base-pair reads could not distinguish some IMGT-functional V segments, including TRBV6-2 and TRBV6-3, so those segments were excluded. According to a later genetic analysis, donors in an Asian-associated ancestry cluster had fewer N-insertions in productive TCRs than the approximately 630-donor mean.

V is clipped by 0 bases and J by 2 bases, and the sequence between their germline boundaries is 11 bases long. The CDR3 measures 16 amino acids from cysteine to phenylalanine. Left in the record is the CDR3 DNA by itself, 48 bases read in frame from the first base. CDR1 and CDR2, per the germline V gene, are SGDLS and YYNGEE. In total, more than 500 healthy bone marrow donors made up the cohort. All cohort members were sampled while nominally healthy, although unrecorded immune exposures were likely present. Of the 666 cohort members, roughly 300 had positive CMV serostatus and 352 had negative CMV serostatus, and CMV serostatus was not recorded for the donor. Every donor gave a peripheral blood sample, and the peripheral blood mononuclear cells from that sample were used for TCR beta sequencing. The Qiagen DNeasy Blood Extraction Kit was used to extract genomic DNA from the blood cell samples. Library method: the immunoSEQ multiplex PCR assay. For the multiplex PCR, a mixture combining 60 forward primers for TCR Vbeta segments and 13 reverse primers for TCR Jbeta segments was used. A multiplex PCR assay on genomic DNA amplified the CDR3 region of rearranged TCR beta genes. The Illumina HiSeq System was used to sequence the amplified TCR beta libraries as 87-base-pair reads. Per the authors' processing: In a later analysis, tens of millions of unique TCR beta chains were counted across the 650 to 700 repertoires, and roughly 11 million of these chains were shared by at least two donors. A nearest-neighbor algorithm error-corrected the raw reads and collapsed the reads into unique sequences, merging closely related sequences to remove PCR and sequencing errors. To assign V, D and J gene segments, CDR3 sequences were aligned to IMGT reference sequences. For a sequence to be retained, a match of at least six nucleotides to both a V gene segment and a J gene segment was required. A rearrangement counted as productive if the CDR3 had no stop codons and remained in frame with V and J, and every other rearrangement counted as non-productive. CDR3 was defined according to IMGT convention as the region running from the second conserved V-encoded cysteine to the conserved J-encoded phenylalanine. Sequences without an unambiguous match to a single V gene segment were excluded from the earlier analysis of about 600 of the donors. In an earlier analysis of 587 of the donors, V segments were called functional above 56.7% productive rearrangements and were called segregating when the between-donor standard deviation exceeded 5%. To diagnose cytomegalovirus status from the catalog of TCR beta chain sequences, a statistical classification framework was built. A later analysis assigned V and J genes by comparing TCR nucleotide sequences with IMGT/GENE-DB human TR gene sequences. Using the TCRdist pipeline, a later analysis assigned CDR3 sequences along with most-parsimonious VDJ recombination scenarios. In a later analysis, every TCR beta chain was defined by the combination of its CDR3 amino acid sequence and its V-gene family, and reads without a unique V-gene family were dropped. In a later analysis, fewer than 650 highly shared, low-generation-probability nucleotide sequences were removed to address suspected cross-contamination and a sequencing artifact. In a later analysis, a clonal expansion index was calculated for each public chain from normalized within-repertoire ranks of inferred template counts. A later analysis computed generation probabilities with a VDJ recombination model fitted to out-of-frame rearrangements, and checked the results against IGoR. In a later analysis, TCR-TCR, TCR-HLA and TCR-CMV co-occurrence was scored with hypergeometric tests, and a repertoire-size bias correction was applied to TCR pairs. To estimate false discovery rates, a later analysis permuted the HLA or CMV assignments 20 times. A later analysis grouped co-occurring TCRs with DBSCAN, adding TCRdist sequence similarity when clustering within HLA-allele-positive subsets. Repertoires with fewer than 30,000 or more than 120,000 public chains, plus five repertoires with anomalous nucleotide sharing, were excluded from co-occurrence clustering. In its TCRdb copy, this immuneACCESS table keeps in-frame sequences only and misses some clones. Where compared with another copy, unresolved V genes explain less than half of these, and the others have no known cause. Clone size and V and J calls were adopted from that table, with D and trimming inferred from the DNA. The sample data list 100,000 to 150,000 clones, and around 72% of these were observed just once. The ten largest clones capture approximately 2.9% of the sample.

Sequencing input: PBMCs. This TCR derives from a human donor in good health. Rearrangement joined TRBV9 to TRBJ1-4; TRBD1 might be the D gene, on 6 matching bases. CDR3 reads: CASSVDQGRTNEKLFF. The nucleotides are TGTGCCAGCAGCGTAGATCAGGGGCGCACTAATGAAAAACTGTTTTTT.